Listed below are T cell receptor beta chains from one sample, sequenced in a study of blood T cell repertoires in COVID-19. Profiling relied on immunoSEQ multiplex PCR, and the TCRdb table lists in-frame clones only, not all of them. The profile shows tens of thousands of clones, about 86% of them singletons. Input material: peripheral blood. All receptors derive from a man aged 40-50 years with active COVID-19. Both conserved end residues are part of each CDR3. The D gene is left open where the match is weak. Clone size appears in some rows only: once, few, many, or a class for an expanded clone.

clone_size,d_call,v_call,j_call,cdr3_aa,cdr3_nt
.,TRBD2,TRBV28,TRBJ2-7,CASSLEFGGQRAGVKSEQYF,TGTGCCAGCAGTTTAGAGTTCGGCGGGCAGCGAGCGGGAGTGAAGAGCGAGCAGTACTTC
.,.,TRBV18,TRBJ1-1,CASSPLGGVGPMNTEAFF,TGTGCCAGCTCCCCCTTGGGAGGGGTGGGCCCCATGAACACTGAAGCTTTCTTT
.,TRBD1,TRBV5-1,TRBJ2-1,CASSFTRPGQGPYNEQFF,TGCGCCAGCAGCTTTACCAGACCGGGACAGGGGCCTTACAATGAGCAGTTCTTC
.,.,TRBV15,TRBJ1-3,CATSRARGSGNTIYF,TGTGCCACCAGCAGAGCTCGGGGAAGTGGAAACACCATATATTTT
.,.,TRBV14,TRBJ2-2,CASSQLDTKDTGELFF,TGTGCCAGCAGCCAATTGGACACAAAGGACACCGGGGAGCTGTTTTTT
.,.,TRBV12-3/TRBV12-4,TRBJ1-5,CASNTWGDQPQHF,TGTGCCTCGAATACCTGGGGGGATCAGCCCCAGCATTTT
.,TRBD2,TRBV7-9,TRBJ2-3,CASSVGLETDTQYF,TGTGCCAGCAGCGTCGGACTAGAGACAGATACGCAGTATTTT
.,.,TRBV28,TRBJ2-1,CASREGYNEQFF,TGTGCCAGCAGGGAGGGGTACAATGAGCAGTTCTTC
.,.,TRBV19,TRBJ1-2,CAASAANYGYTF,TGTGCCGCCTCGGCGGCTAACTATGGCTACACCTTC
once,.,TRBV28,TRBJ1-2,CASSLDLYGYTF,TGTGCCAGCAGTCTAGATCTGTATGGCTACACCTTC
.,.,TRBV29-1,TRBJ2-3,CSAPGLYTDTQYF,TGCAGCGCCCCGGGACTGTACACAGATACGCAGTATTTT
once,.,TRBV27,TRBJ2-1,CASTRLGPLSGRNEQFF,TGTGCCAGCACTCGCCTAGGGCCCCTAAGTGGGAGGAATGAGCAGTTCTTC
.,.,TRBV30,TRBJ1-6,CAWSVPGQRNNSPLHF,TGTGCCTGGAGTGTACCAGGACAGAGAAATAATTCACCCCTCCACTTT
.,TRBD1,TRBV5-8,TRBJ1-3,CASSAGQGAYSGNTIYF,TGTGCCAGCAGCGCCGGACAGGGGGCCTACTCTGGAAACACCATATATTTT
.,.,TRBV5-4,TRBJ2-2,CASRGSGPTAGELFF,TGTGCCAGCAGGGGAAGCGGGCCCACCGCCGGGGAGCTGTTTTTT
.,.,TRBV6-4,TRBJ1-1,CASSDGRNTEAFF,TGTGCCAGCAGTGACGGGAGGAACACTGAAGCTTTCTTT
.,.,TRBV30,TRBJ1-6,CAWSVGEGRDSYNSPLHF,TGTGCCTGGAGTGTCGGGGAAGGGAGAGACTCCTATAATTCACCCCTCCACTTT
few,.,TRBV12-3/TRBV12-4,TRBJ1-1,CASSRTRGTEAFF,TGTGCCAGCAGCAGAACCCGGGGCACTGAAGCTTTCTTT
.,.,TRBV28,TRBJ1-2,CASSRGNPGSYGYTF,TGTGCCAGCAGTCGTGGGAACCCGGGATCATATGGCTACACCTTC
.,.,TRBV10-3,TRBJ1-5,CAISEEGTAPNQPQHF,TGTGCCATCAGTGAGGAGGGCACAGCCCCCAATCAGCCCCAGCATTTT
once,.,TRBV9,TRBJ1-5,CASSVGGDSNQPQHF,TGTGCCAGCAGCGTAGGGGGAGATAGCAATCAGCCCCAGCATTTT
.,.,TRBV18,TRBJ2-6,CASSPFFNPPYAGANVLTF,TGTGCCAGCTCACCGTTTTTTAATCCCCCGTATGCTGGGGCCAACGTCCTGACTTTC
.,.,TRBV6-2/TRBV6-3,TRBJ1-5,CASSSHNQPQHF,TGTGCCAGCAGTTCCCACAATCAGCCCCAGCATTTT
.,TRBD2,TRBV10-2,TRBJ2-1,CASSESLAGGNEQFF,TGCGCCAGCAGTGAAAGTCTAGCGGGAGGCAATGAGCAGTTCTTC
.,TRBD1,TRBV10-3,TRBJ1-5,CAISLGQDGNQPQHF,TGTGCCATCAGCCTGGGACAGGACGGCAATCAGCCCCAGCATTTT
.,.,TRBV28,TRBJ2-1,CASSPTRASSYNEQFF,TGTGCCAGCAGCCCTACTAGAGCGTCCTCCTACAATGAGCAGTTCTTC
.,TRBD2,TRBV24-1,TRBJ2-1,CASSSGRLNEQFF,TGTGCCAGCAGCAGCGGGAGGCTTAATGAGCAGTTCTTC
.,.,TRBV4-1,TRBJ1-2,CASSQAGRGFANYGYTF,TGCGCCAGCAGCCAAGCTGGCCGGGGATTCGCTAACTATGGCTACACCTTC
few,TRBD1,TRBV6-4,TRBJ1-2,CASSGIRTGLYYGYTF,TGTGCCAGCAGTGGGATTCGGACAGGGCTTTACTATGGCTACACCTTC
few,.,TRBV14,TRBJ1-5,CASSQDHNQPQHF,TGTGCCAGCAGCCAAGACCACAATCAGCCCCAGCATTTT
once,.,TRBV11-2,TRBJ1-2,CASSFLTGYGYTF,TGTGCCAGCAGCTTCCTGACAGGCTATGGCTACACCTTC
.,.,TRBV6-5,TRBJ1-2,CASTEDWGYGYTF,TGTGCCAGCACAGAGGACTGGGGCTATGGCTACACCTTC
.,.,TRBV7-9,TRBJ1-1,CASSSRGSAFF,TGTGCCAGCAGCTCTCGGGGGAGCGCTTTCTTT
.,.,TRBV14,TRBJ1-1,CASSHAGQAFF,TGTGCCAGCAGCCACGCAGGGCAGGCTTTCTTT
.,TRBD2,TRBV19,TRBJ2-5,CASSKEAGDAETQYF,TGTGCCAGTAGTAAAGAGGCGGGAGATGCGGAGACCCAGTACTTC
.,.,TRBV11-2,TRBJ2-3,CASSLDQLDRQYF,TGTGCCAGCAGCTTAGATCAACTAGATCGTCAGTATTTT
.,TRBD1,TRBV27,TRBJ2-7,CASSSSTGGGYEQYF,TGTGCCAGCAGTTCCTCGACAGGGGGCGGCTACGAGCAGTACTTC
.,.,TRBV9,TRBJ2-1,CASSVSGSLDEQFF,TGTGCCAGCAGCGTTTCGGGATCGCTCGATGAGCAGTTCTTC
.,.,TRBV10-3,TRBJ2-1,CAISGGQDSYNEQFF,TGTGCCATCAGTGGAGGGCAGGACTCCTACAATGAGCAGTTCTTC
few,TRBD1,TRBV2,TRBJ1-5,CASRAGTGGKPQHF,TGTGCCAGCAGAGCCGGGACAGGGGGCAAGCCCCAGCATTTT
.,.,TRBV4-1,TRBJ1-2,CASTPLYYNNYGYTF,TGCGCCAGCACCCCCTTGTATTATAATAACTATGGCTACACCTTC
.,TRBD1,TRBV29-1,TRBJ2-3,CSGTPGQGTDTQYF,TGCAGCGGGACCCCGGGACAGGGCACAGATACGCAGTATTTT
.,TRBD2,TRBV2,TRBJ2-3,CASGVSGFPTDTQYF,TGTGCCAGCGGGGTTAGCGGGTTTCCCACAGATACGCAGTATTTT
once,TRBD1,TRBV6-5,TRBJ1-5,CASSFRDSNQPQHF,TGTGCCAGCAGTTTCAGGGACAGTAATCAGCCCCAGCATTTT
.,.,TRBV4-2,TRBJ1-5,CASSLSNQPQHF,TGTGCCAGCAGCCTCTCCAATCAGCCCCAGCATTTT
.,.,TRBV29-1,TRBJ1-1,CSVSEGLNTEAFF,TGCAGCGTTTCGGAAGGACTTAACACTGAAGCTTTCTTT
.,TRBD1,TRBV5-6,TRBJ2-1,CASSLDRGARSYNEQFF,TGTGCCAGCAGCTTGGACAGGGGCGCGAGGTCCTACAATGAGCAGTTCTTC
.,.,TRBV6-5,TRBJ2-1,CASRAVNEQFF,TGTGCCAGCAGGGCCGTTAATGAGCAGTTCTTC
.,.,TRBV10-3,TRBJ1-1,CAISQGQLNTEAFF,TGTGCCATCAGCCAAGGACAGCTGAACACTGAAGCTTTCTTT
.,.,TRBV11-2,TRBJ2-3,CASSPRGAPDTQYF,TGTGCCAGCAGCCCCCGCGGAGCACCAGATACGCAGTATTTT
once,.,TRBV11-1,TRBJ2-2,CASSKTVPGELFF,TGTGCCAGCAGCAAGACTGTTCCCGGGGAGCTGTTTTTT
once,TRBD2,TRBV6-6,TRBJ2-1,CASGGVLAEQFF,TGTGCCTCGGGGGGGGTCCTCGCTGAGCAGTTCTTC
.,.,TRBV19,TRBJ1-5,CASSTERYQPQHF,TGTGCCAGTTCTACCGAGAGATATCAGCCCCAGCATTTT
once,TRBD2,TRBV6-5,TRBJ2-1,CASSYAGLAPYNEQFF,TGTGCCAGCAGTTACGCCGGACTAGCGCCCTACAATGAGCAGTTCTTC
.,.,TRBV30,TRBJ1-1,CALKAGLDLTEAFF,TGTGCCCTAAAGGCAGGGCTCGATTTGACTGAAGCTTTCTTT